This record concerns one TCR beta chain sequence. All enrollees were roughly 18 to 100 years old and from roughly 26 US areas. Donors in Cohort 3 who had recovered were those with two negative PCRs, healthcare professional clearance, or resolution of their symptoms. The sample belongs to a study of blood T cell repertoires in COVID-19. For the study at large: From T cells, B-cell-depleted T cells, or PBMCs came the material, which was cDNA or gDNA.

Sequenced by immunoSEQ multiplex PCR; TCRdb stores in-frame clones only, minus some. This table holds approximately 300,000 clones, roughly nine tenths found once. Germline CDR1 reads MGHRA; CDR2 reads YSYEKL. V was pared by 0 bases and J by 1 base, with 13 bases of the junction left unmatched. The CDR3 extends over 19 amino acids. The V and J genes are TRBV4-1 and TRBJ2-3, with TRBD2 matching 7 bases. Sequencing was carried out using PBMCs or T cells enriched from blood (not recorded which). This receptor was identified in a woman between 25 and 40 years old who had recovered from COVID-19. The DNA of the CDR3 is TGCGCCAGCAGCCAAGAATTAGTGGATTACGCGGGAGGCACAGATACGCAGTATTTT. Encoded protein: CASSQELVDYAGGTDTQYF.